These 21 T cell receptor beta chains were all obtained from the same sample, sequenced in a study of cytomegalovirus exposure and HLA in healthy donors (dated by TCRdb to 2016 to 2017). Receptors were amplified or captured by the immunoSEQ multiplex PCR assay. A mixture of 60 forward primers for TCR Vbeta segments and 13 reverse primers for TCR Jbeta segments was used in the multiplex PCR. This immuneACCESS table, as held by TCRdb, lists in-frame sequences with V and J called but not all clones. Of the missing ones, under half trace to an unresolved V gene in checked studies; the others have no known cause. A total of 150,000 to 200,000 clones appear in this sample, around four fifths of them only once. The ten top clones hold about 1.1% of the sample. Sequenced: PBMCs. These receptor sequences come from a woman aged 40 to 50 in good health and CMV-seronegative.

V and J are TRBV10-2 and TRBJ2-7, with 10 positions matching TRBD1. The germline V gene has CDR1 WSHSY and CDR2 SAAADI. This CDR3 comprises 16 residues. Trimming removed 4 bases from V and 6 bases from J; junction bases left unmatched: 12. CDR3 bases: TGCGCCAGCAGTGGTGGGATGGGACAGGGGTCCCCCGAGCAGTACTTC. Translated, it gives CASSGGMGQGSPEQYF.

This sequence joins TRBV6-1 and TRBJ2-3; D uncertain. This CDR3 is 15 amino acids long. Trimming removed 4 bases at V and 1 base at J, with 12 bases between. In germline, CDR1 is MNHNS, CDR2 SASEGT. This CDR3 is CASSVSKPRTDTQYF. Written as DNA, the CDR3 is TGTGCCAGCAGTGTATCTAAACCCCGCACAGATACGCAGTATTTT.

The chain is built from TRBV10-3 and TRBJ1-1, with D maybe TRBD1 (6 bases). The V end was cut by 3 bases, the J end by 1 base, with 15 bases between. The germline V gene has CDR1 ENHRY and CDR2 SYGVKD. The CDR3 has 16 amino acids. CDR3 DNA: TGTGCCATCAGTGATGGGGGCGGACCAGCGAACACTGAAGCTTTCTTT. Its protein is CAISDGGGPANTEAFF.

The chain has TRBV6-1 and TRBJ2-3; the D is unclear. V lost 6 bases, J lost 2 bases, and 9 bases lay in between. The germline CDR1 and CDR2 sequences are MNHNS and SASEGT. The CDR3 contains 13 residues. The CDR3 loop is CASSSKLTDTQYF. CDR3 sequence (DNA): TGTGCCAGCAGCTCAAAACTCACAGATACGCAGTATTTT.

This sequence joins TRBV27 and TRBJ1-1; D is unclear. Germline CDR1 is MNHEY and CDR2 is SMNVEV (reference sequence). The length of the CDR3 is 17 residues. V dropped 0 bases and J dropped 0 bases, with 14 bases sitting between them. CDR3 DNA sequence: TGTGCCAGCAGTTTATCCAGTGGCGACAAGGTGAACACTGAAGCTTTCTTT. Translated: CASSLSSGDKVNTEAFF.

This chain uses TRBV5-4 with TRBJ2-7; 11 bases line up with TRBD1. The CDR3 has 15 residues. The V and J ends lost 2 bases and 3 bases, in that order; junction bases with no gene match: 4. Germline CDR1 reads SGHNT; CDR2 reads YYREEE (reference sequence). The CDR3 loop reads CASSFTGQGDYEQYF. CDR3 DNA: TGTGCCAGCAGCTTTACGGGACAGGGGGACTACGAGCAGTACTTC. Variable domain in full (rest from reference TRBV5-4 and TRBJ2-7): ETGVTQSPTHLIKTRGQQVTLRCSSQSGHNTVSWYQQALGQGPQFIFQYYREEENGRGNFPPRFSGLQFPNYSSELNVNALELDDSALYLCASSFTGQGDYEQYFGPGTRLTVT.

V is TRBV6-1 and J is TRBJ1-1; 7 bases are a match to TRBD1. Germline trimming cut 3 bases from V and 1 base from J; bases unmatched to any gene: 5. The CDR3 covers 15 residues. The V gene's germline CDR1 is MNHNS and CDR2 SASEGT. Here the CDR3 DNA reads TGTGCCAGCAGTGATTTGGGACAGTGGAACACTGAAGCTTTCTTT. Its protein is CASSDLGQWNTEAFF.

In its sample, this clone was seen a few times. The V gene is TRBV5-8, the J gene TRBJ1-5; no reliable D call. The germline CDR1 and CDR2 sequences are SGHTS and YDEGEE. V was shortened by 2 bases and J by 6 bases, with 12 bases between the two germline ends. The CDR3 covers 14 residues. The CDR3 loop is CASSFRQIGQPQHF. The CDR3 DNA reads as TGTGCCAGCAGCTTCAGGCAGATCGGTCAGCCCCAGCATTTT.

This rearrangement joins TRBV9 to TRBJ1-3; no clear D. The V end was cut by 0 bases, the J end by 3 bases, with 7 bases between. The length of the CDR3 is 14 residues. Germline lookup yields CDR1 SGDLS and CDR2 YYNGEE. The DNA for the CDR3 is TGTGCCAGCAGCGTAGAGTACTTTGGAAACACCATATATTTT. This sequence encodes CASSVEYFGNTIYF.

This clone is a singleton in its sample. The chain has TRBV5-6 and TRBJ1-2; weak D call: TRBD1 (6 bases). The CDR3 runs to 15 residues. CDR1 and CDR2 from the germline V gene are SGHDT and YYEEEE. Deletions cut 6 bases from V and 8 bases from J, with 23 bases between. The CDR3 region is CASTVNTQGLHGYTF. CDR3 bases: TGTGCCAGCACCGTAAACACACAGGGCCTACACGGCTACACCTTC.

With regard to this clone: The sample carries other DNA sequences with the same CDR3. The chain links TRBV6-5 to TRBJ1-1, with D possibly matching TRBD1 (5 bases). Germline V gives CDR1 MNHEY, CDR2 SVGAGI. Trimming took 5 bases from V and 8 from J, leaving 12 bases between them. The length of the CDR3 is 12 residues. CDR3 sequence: CASSSPGGEAFF. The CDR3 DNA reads TGTGCCAGCAGTAGCCCCGGGGGGGAAGCTTTCTTT.

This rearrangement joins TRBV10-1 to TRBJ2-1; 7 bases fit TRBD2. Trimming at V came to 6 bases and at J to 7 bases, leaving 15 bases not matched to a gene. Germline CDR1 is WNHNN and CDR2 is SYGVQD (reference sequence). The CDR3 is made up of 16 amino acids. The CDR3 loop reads CASRGVAGELRNEQFF. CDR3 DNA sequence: TGCGCCAGCAGGGGGGTCGCGGGAGAACTAAGGAATGAGCAGTTCTTC.

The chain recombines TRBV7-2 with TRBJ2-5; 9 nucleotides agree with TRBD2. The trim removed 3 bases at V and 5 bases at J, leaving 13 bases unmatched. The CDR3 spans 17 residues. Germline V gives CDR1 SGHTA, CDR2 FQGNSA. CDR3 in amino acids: CASSFEEGLAIGETQYF. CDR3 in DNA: TGTGCCAGCAGCTTTGAGGAGGGACTAGCAATAGGCGAGACCCAGTACTTC.

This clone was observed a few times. The CDR3 bases are TGCGCCAGCAGCCAAGGGCGGGACCGCGCAGATACGCAGTATTTT. Its protein is CASSQGRDRADTQYF. The gene calls are TRBV4-3 and TRBJ2-3; TRBD2 might be the D (6 bases). Trimming took 1 base from V and 4 from J, leaving 12 bases between them. The CDR3 spans 15 residues. CDR1 and CDR2 from the germline V gene are LGHNA and YSLEER.

The CDR3 is CATKGLGGTEAFF. Here the CDR3 DNA reads TGCGCCACTAAAGGGTTGGGAGGCACTGAAGCTTTCTTT. This sequence joins TRBV5-1 and TRBJ1-1; no clear D gene. The CDR3 is 13 residues long. Trimming left V 9 bases short and J 4 bases short, with 16 bases between. Germline values: CDR1 SGHRS, CDR2 YFSETQ. Drawing the rest from reference TRBV5-1 and TRBJ1-1, the complete variable domain is KAGVTQTPRYLIKTRGQQVTLSCSPISGHRSVSWYQQTPGQGLQFLFEYFSETQRNKGNFPGRFSGRQFSNSRSEMNVSTLELGDSALYLCATKGLGGTEAFFGQGTRLTVV.

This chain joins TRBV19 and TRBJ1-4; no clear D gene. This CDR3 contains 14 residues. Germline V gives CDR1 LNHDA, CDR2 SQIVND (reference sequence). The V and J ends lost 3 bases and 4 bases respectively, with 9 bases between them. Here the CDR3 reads CASSIYGFNEKLFF. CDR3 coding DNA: TGTGCCAGTAGTATCTACGGTTTTAATGAAAAACTGTTTTTT.

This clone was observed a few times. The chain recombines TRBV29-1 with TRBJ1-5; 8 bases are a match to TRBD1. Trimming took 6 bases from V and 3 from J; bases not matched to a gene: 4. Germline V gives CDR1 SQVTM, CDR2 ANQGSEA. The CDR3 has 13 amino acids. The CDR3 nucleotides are TGCAGCGTCCGGACAGGGACCAATCAGCCCCAGCATTTT. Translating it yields CSVRTGTNQPQHF.

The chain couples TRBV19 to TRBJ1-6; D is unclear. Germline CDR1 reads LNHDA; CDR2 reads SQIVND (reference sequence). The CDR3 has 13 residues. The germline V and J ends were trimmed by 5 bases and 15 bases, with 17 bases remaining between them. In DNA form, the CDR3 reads TGTGCCAGTAGTTTACGACCTGAGGAAGTCCTCCACTTT. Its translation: CASSLRPEEVLHF. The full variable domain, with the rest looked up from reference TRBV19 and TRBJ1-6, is DGGITQSPKYLFRKEGQNVTLSCEQNLNHDAMYWYRQDPGQGLRLIYYSQIVNDFQKGDIAEGYSVSREKKESFPLTVTSAQKNPTAFYLCASSLRPEEVLHFGNGTRLTVT.

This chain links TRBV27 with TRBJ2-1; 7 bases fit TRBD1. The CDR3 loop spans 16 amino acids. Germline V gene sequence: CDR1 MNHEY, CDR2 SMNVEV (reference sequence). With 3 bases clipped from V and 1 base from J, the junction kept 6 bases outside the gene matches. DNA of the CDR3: TGTGCCAGCAGTTTGGCGGCAGGGGGTTCCTACAATGAGCAGTTCTTC. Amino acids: CASSLAAGGSYNEQFF.

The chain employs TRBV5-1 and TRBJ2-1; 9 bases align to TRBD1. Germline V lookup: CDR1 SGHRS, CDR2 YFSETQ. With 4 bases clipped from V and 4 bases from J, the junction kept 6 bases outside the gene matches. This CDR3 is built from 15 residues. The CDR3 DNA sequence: TGCGCCAGCAGCCCGGGACAGGGAGAGTACAATGAGCAGTTCTTC. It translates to CASSPGQGEYNEQFF.

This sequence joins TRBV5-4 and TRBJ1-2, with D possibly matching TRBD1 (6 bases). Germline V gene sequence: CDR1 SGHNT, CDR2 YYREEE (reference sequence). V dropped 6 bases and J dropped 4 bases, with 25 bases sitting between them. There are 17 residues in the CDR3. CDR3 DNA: TGTGCCAGCAACGACAGACAGGTGGGAATAAACACCTATGGCTACACCTTC. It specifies CASNDRQVGINTYGYTF.